The 10 T cell receptor beta chains listed next were all sequenced from one sample in a study of blood T cell repertoires in COVID-19. Method: immunoSEQ multiplex PCR; TCRdb's copy keeps in-frame clones and lacks some. The table has 330,000 or so clones, over 75% seen once. The sample consisted of PBMCs or T cells enriched from blood (not recorded which). Receptors were obtained from a woman in her 30s who had recovered from COVID-19.

J is TRBJ2-3 and V is TRBV28; a weak D match, TRBD1 (5 bases). CDR1 is MDHEN, CDR2 SYDVKM, per germline. V was trimmed by 3 bases and J by 0 bases, leaving 10 bases between them. The CDR3 is 15 amino acids. CDR3 region: CASSFEDTSTDTQYF. CDR3 coding DNA: TGTGCCAGCAGTTTTGAGGACACTAGCACAGATACGCAGTATTTT.

The chain combines TRBV7-3 with TRBJ1-6; no clear D. Germline lookup yields CDR1 SGHTA and CDR2 FQGTGA. Trimming removed 2 bases from V and 9 bases from J, with 8 bases in between. The CDR3 length is 13 residues. CDR3 DNA sequence: TGTGCCAGCAGCTTAGAACGCGTTTCACCCCTCCACTTT. As protein: CASSLERVSPLHF. The whole variable domain, remainder taken from reference TRBV7-3 and TRBJ1-6, is GAGVSQTPSNKVTEKGKYVELRCDPISGHTALYWYRQSLGQGPEFLIYFQGTGAADDSGLPNDRFFAVRPEGSVSTLKIQRTERGDSAVYLCASSLERVSPLHFGNGTRLTVT.

The rearrangement links TRBV6-5 to TRBJ1-2, with 7 positions matching TRBD1. Germline V gene data show CDR1 as MNHEY and CDR2 as SVGAGI. V lost 2 bases and J lost 3; bases outside the gene matches: 3. The CDR3 length is 14 residues. The DNA of the CDR3 is TGTGCCAGCAGTTACCGCGGGACAGACTATGGCTACACCTTC. Its protein is CASSYRGTDYGYTF.

The chain employs TRBV11-2 and TRBJ2-7; 8 bases are shared with TRBD2. Trimming removed 3 bases from V and 5 bases from J; junction bases left unmatched: 9. CDR3 size: 15 residues. The germline gives CDR1 SGHAT, CDR2 FQNNGV. As DNA, the CDR3 is TGTGCCAGCAGCTTGGGACTAGTATCAGGCGACGAGCAGTACTTC. Amino acid sequence: CASSLGLVSGDEQYF.

The rearrangement uses TRBV6-5 and TRBJ1-1; possible D gene TRBD1, 6 bases. This CDR3 is 11 amino acids long. V was trimmed by 5 bases and J by 11 bases, leaving 12 bases between them. CDR1 MNHEY and CDR2 SVGAGI come from the germline V gene. The CDR3 sequence: CASSQTGKAFF. For the CDR3, the DNA is TGTGCCAGCAGTCAAACAGGGAAGGCTTTCTTT.

The rearrangement uses TRBV7-8 and TRBJ1-2; no firm D call. V was pared by 1 base and J by 0 bases, with 9 bases between. This CDR3 comprises 15 residues. Germline V lookup: CDR1 SGHVS, CDR2 FQNEAQ. The CDR3 DNA reads as TGTGCCAGCAGCTTAGTTAGCGCAGCTAACTATGGCTACACCTTC. It codes for CASSLVSAANYGYTF.

The chain has TRBV28 and TRBJ1-1; 9 bases are a match to TRBD1. The germline CDR1 and CDR2 sequences are MDHEN and SYDVKM. The CDR3 runs to 15 residues. The V and J ends lost 5 bases and 5 bases, in that order; junction bases with no gene match: 9. CDR3 DNA sequence: TGTGCCAGCAGTATACCGGGACAGGGATGGACTGAAGCTTTCTTT. Translated, it gives CASSIPGQGWTEAFF.

This clone turned up a few times. The chain is built from TRBV7-9 and TRBJ1-2, with TRBD1 matching 8 bases. V lost 5 bases, J lost 4 bases, and 12 bases stayed unmatched. Germline lookup yields CDR1 SEHNR and CDR2 FQNEAQ (reference sequence). This CDR3 has 16 amino acids. CDR3: CASSPNRGQGTYGYTF. The DNA for the CDR3 is TGTGCCAGCAGCCCAAACCGTGGACAGGGAACCTATGGCTACACCTTC.

This chain uses TRBV28 with TRBJ1-6; 9 bases are a match to TRBD1. In germline, CDR1 is MDHEN, CDR2 SYDVKM. The CDR3 has 15 residues. The V gene end was trimmed by 2 bases and the J gene end by 7 bases; junction bases not matched to a gene: 3. CDR3 protein: CASSLTGTGNSPLHF. Here the CDR3 DNA reads TGTGCCAGCAGTTTAACCGGGACAGGGAATTCACCCCTCCACTTT.

The V call is TRBV14, the J call TRBJ2-3, with D maybe TRBD1 (6 bases). V was cut by 6 bases and J by 3 bases, with 10 bases left in between. Germline CDR1 and CDR2: SGHDN and FVKESK. The CDR3 contains 13 residues. CDR3: CASRGAGTDTQYF. CDR3 DNA sequence: TGTGCCAGCAGGGGGGCCGGGACAGATACGCAGTATTTT.